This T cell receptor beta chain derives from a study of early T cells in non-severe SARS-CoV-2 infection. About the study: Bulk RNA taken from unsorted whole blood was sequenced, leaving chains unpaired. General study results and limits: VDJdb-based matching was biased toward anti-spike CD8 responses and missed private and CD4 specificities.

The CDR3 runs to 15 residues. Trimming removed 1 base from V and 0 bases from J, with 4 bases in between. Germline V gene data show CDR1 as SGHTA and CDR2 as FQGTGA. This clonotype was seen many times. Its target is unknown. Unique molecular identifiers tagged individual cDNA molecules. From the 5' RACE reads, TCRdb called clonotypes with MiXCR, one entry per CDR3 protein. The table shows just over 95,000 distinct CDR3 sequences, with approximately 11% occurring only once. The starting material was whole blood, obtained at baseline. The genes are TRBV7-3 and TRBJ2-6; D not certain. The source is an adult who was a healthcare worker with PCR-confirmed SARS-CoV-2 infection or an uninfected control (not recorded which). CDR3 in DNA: TGTGCCAGCAGCTTAATGTCCTCTGGGGCCAACGTCCTGACTTTC. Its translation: CASSLMSSGANVLTF.